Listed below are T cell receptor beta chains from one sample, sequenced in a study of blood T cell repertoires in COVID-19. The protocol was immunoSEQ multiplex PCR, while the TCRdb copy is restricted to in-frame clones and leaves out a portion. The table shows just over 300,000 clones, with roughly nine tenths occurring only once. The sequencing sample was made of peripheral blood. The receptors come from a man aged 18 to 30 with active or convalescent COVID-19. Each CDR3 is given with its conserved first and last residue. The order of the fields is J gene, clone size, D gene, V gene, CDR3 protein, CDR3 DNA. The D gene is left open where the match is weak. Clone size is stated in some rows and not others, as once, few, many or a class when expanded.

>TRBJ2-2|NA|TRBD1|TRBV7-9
CASSRQGLGTGELFF
TGTGCCAGCAGCAGACAGGGGTTGGGCACCGGGGAGCTGTTTTTT
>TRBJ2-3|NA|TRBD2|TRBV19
CASSRVRLAGSADTQYF
TGTGCCAGTAGTAGGGTTCGGCTAGCGGGATCGGCAGATACGCAGTATTTT
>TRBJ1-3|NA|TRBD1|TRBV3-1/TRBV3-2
CASSPDRASSGNTIYF
TGTGCCAGCAGCCCGGACAGGGCGTCCTCTGGAAACACCATATATTTT
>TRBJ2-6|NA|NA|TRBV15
CATSRGVGGPGANVLTF
TGTGCCACCAGCAGAGGAGTCGGGGGGCCTGGGGCCAACGTCCTGACTTTC
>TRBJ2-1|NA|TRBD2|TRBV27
CASSYGLVPYNEQFF
TGTGCCAGCAGTTACGGACTAGTTCCCTACAATGAGCAGTTCTTC
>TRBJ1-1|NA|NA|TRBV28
CASSYPTDTYEAFF
TGTGCCAGCAGTTACCCTACAGACACTTATGAAGCTTTCTTT
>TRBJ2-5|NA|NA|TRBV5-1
CASSASGTRETQYF
TGCGCCAGCAGCGCCTCCGGGACAAGAGAGACCCAGTACTTC
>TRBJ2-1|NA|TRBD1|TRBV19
CASSMVRVRDRGRSYGPEQFF
TGTGCCAGTAGTATGGTCCGGGTCCGGGACAGGGGTCGTAGTTATGGGCCTGAGCAGTTCTTC
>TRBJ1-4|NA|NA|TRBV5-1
CASSFYQGNEKLFF
TGCGCCAGCAGCTTTTACCAGGGGAATGAAAAACTGTTTTTT
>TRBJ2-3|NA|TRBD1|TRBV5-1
CASRPGQSTDTQYF
TGCGCCAGCAGGCCGGGACAGAGCACAGATACGCAGTATTTT
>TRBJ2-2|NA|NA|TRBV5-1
CASSLVVAVGELFF
TGCGCCAGCAGCTTGGTAGTAGCCGTCGGGGAGCTGTTTTTT
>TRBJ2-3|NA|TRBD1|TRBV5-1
CASRTGQGATDTQYF
TGCGCCAGCAGAACCGGACAGGGGGCTACAGATACGCAGTATTTT
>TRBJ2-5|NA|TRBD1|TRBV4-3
CASSQANRGETQYF
TGCGCCAGCAGCCAAGCCAACAGGGGTGAGACCCAGTACTTC
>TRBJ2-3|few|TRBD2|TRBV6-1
CASSEEGGRGTDTQYF
TGTGCCAGCAGTGAAGAGGGCGGGAGAGGCACAGATACGCAGTATTTT
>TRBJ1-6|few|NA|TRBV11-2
CASSLLDRGSPLHF
TGTGCCAGCAGCTTGCTAGACCGCGGGTCACCCCTCCACTTT
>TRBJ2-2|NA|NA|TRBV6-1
CASSALGAPNTGELFF
TGTGCCAGCAGTGCGTTAGGGGCCCCGAACACCGGGGAGCTGTTTTTT
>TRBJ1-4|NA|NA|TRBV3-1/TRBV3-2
CASSPRSRVSNEKLFF
TGTGCCAGCAGCCCGCGGAGCAGGGTTTCTAATGAAAAACTGTTTTTT
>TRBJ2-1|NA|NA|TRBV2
CASSFAASSYNEQFF
TGTGCCAGCAGTTTCGCCGCCAGCTCCTACAATGAGCAGTTCTTC
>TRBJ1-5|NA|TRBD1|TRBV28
CASSPTGGRQPQHF
TGTGCCAGCAGCCCGACAGGGGGCAGGCAGCCCCAGCATTTT
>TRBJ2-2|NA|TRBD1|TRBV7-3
CASSLDRDTGELFF
TGTGCCAGCAGCTTAGACAGGGACACCGGGGAGCTGTTTTTT
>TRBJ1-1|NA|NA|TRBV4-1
CASSQDGVTGEAFF
TGCGCCAGCAGCCAAGATGGGGTGACAGGTGAAGCTTTCTTT
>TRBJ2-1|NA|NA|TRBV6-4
CASSDNDRNEQFF
TGTGCCAGCAGTGACAACGACAGGAATGAGCAGTTCTTC
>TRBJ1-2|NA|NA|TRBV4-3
CASSQDLGGIYGYTF
TGCGCCAGCAGCCAAGATCTCGGGGGGATCTATGGCTACACCTTC
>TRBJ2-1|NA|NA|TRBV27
CASSPNSNEQFF
TGTGCCAGCAGTCCCAACAGCAATGAGCAGTTCTTC
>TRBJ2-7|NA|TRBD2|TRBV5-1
CASSLTLAGGPNEQYF
TGCGCCAGCAGCTTAACTTTAGCGGGAGGGCCCAACGAGCAGTACTTC
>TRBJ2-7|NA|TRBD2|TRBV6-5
CASTGSGGPYEQYF
TGTGCCAGCACGGGTAGCGGGGGTCCCTACGAGCAGTACTTC
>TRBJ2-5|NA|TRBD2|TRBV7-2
CASSAGLAQETQYF
TGTGCCAGCAGCGCGGGACTAGCCCAAGAGACCCAGTACTTC
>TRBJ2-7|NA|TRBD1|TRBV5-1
CASSSRQGEAYEQYF
TGCGCCAGCAGCAGTCGACAGGGCGAGGCCTACGAGCAGTACTTC
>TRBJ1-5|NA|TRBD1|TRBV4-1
CASSLGQGRYQPQHF
TGCGCCAGCAGCTTAGGACAGGGGCGATATCAGCCCCAGCATTTT
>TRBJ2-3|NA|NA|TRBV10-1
CASSESTTDTQYF
TGCGCCAGCAGTGAGTCGACTACAGATACGCAGTATTTT
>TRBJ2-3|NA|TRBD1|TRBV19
CASSVTGTGYTDTQYF
TGTGCCAGTAGTGTAACCGGGACAGGGTACACAGATACGCAGTATTTT
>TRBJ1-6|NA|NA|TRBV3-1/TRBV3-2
CASSQVISAGSPLHF
TGTGCCAGCAGCCAAGTCATCTCGGCGGGTTCACCCCTCCACTTT
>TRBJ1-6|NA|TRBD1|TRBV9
CASSTRDRQNSPLHF
TGTGCCAGCAGCACAAGGGACAGACAAAATTCACCCCTCCACTTT
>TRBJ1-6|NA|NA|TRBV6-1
CASSVGYSGGNSPLHF
TGTGCCAGCAGTGTTGGCTATAGCGGCGGGAATTCACCCCTCCACTTT
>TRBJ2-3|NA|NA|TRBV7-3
CASSITGFSSSTDTQYF
TGTGCCAGCAGCATCACGGGATTTTCTTCTAGCACAGATACGCAGTATTTT
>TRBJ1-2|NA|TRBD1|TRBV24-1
CATSDRDRDYGYTF
TGTGCCACCAGTGACAGGGACAGGGACTATGGCTACACCTTC
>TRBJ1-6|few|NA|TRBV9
CASSPCENSPVSSYNSPLHF
TGTGCCAGCAGCCCTTGCGAGAACAGCCCCGTAAGCTCCTATAATTCACCCCTCCACTTT